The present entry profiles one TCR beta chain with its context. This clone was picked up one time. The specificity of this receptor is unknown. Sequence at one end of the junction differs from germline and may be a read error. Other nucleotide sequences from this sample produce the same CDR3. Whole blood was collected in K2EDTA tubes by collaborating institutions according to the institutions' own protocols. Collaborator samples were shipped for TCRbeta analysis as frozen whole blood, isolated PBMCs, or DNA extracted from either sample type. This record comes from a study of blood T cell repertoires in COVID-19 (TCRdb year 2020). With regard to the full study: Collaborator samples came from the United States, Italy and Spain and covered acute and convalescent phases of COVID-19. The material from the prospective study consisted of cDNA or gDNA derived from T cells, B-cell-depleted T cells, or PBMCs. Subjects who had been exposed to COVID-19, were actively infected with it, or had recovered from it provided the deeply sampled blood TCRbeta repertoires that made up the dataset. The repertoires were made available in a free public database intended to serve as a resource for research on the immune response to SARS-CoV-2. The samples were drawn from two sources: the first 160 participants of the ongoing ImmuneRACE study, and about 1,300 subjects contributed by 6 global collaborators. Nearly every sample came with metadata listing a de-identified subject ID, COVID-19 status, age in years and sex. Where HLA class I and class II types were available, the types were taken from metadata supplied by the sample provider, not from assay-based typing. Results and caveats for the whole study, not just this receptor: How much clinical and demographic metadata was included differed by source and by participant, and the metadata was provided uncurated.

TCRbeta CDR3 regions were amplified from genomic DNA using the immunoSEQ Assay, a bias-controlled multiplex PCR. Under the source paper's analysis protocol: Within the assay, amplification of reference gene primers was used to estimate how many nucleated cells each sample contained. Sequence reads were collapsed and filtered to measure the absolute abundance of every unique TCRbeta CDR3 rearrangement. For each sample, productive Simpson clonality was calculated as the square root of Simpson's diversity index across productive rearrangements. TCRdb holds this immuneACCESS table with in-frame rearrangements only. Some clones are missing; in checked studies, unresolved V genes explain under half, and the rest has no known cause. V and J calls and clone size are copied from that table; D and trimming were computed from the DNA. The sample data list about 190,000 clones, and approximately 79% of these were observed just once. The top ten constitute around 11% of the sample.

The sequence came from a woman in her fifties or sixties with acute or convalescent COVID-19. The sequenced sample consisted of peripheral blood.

The nucleotide sequence reads TGTGCCAGCAGCCGATTTTTGACAGGGGGGAACTATGGCTATACCTTC. It translates to CASSRFLTGGNYGYTF. The sequence joins TRBV3-1 (or the pseudogene TRBV3-2) to TRBJ1-2; TRBD1 aligns with 9 central bases. The CDR3 holds 16 amino acids from the cysteine to the phenylalanine. CDR3 DNA is the only sequence kept; it has 48 bases, read in frame from the first base. Sequences LGHDT (CDR1) and YNNKEL (CDR2) are obtained from the germline V gene (reference sequence).